This T cell receptor (beta chain) was captured by sequencing in a study of CD8+CD57+ T cells in acquired aplastic anemia. On this clonotype itself: What it binds is unknown.

CDR3 and TCR beta VDJ profiling relied on genomic DNA as the template. TCRdb re-analysed the reads in MiXCR, keeping a single row per CDR3 protein. The profile shows approximately 180,000 distinct CDR3 sequences, around half of them singletons. All sequencing subjects had displayed CD8+CD57+ cell expansion on flow cytometry. Prior therapy had not been administered to any patient at the time of blood sampling. Study-wide findings and caveats: Significant differences in CD8+ Simpson's diversity were not observed between patients and controls.

V lost 7 bases and J lost 6, with 16 bases in between. The CDR3 covers 12 residues. CDR1 is SQVTM and CDR2 is ANQGSEA in the germline V gene. The chain joins TRBV29-1 to TRBJ2-7, with a tentative D call TRBD1 (5 bases). The source of this sequence is a human donor with aplastic anemia. Sequenced: sorted CD4+, CD8+, or CD8+CD57+ T cells (not recorded which) from PBMCs. CDR3 nucleotides: TGCAGCGCCAATAGGGGCCCCTCCGAGCAGTACTTC. Translation gives CSANRGPSEQYF.